This paragraph covers one T cell receptor (beta chain) sequence. This receptor's antigen is unknown. No qualities accompany the bases; no much larger clone lies one base away. The data derive from a study of T cell changes during pregnancy in multiple sclerosis (dated 2019 in TCRdb). Study-level background: The study looked at changes in the T cell repertoire across pregnancy in women with multiple sclerosis.

CDR1 and CDR2 were assigned from the germline V gene as SNHLY and FYNNEI. From the cysteine up to the phenylalanine, the CDR3 has a length of 14 residues. The DNA shown is the 42-base CDR3, in frame from base 1. The germline ends are 12 bases apart after V is trimmed by 2 bases and J by 5 bases. Libraries were made using the immunoSEQ multiplex PCR assay. Entries here come from immuneACCESS through TCRdb and include only in-frame sequences with V and J called. Some clones fail to appear in such tables; in the studies checked, an unresolved V gene covers under half of the shortfall, and the cause of the remainder is unknown. In this sample the table shows some 110,000 clones, approximately 90% of which occur a single time. The top ten clonotypes cover 1.5% of the sample.

This receptor chain uses TRBV2 and TRBJ2-5; the D gene lacks a confident call. This sample comprised peripheral blood, obtained in the third trimester of pregnancy. The clonotype originates from a female donor with multiple sclerosis, enrolled in a pregnancy study. The sequenced DNA is TGTGCCAGCAGTGAATTGGTAGCCGGGGAGACCCAGTACTTC. This codes for CASSELVAGETQYF.